This entry lists 22 T cell receptor beta chains sequenced from one sample in a study of identical twins (dated by TCRdb to 2016 to 2017). The library was made by 5' RACE. TCRdb lists the instrument as Illumina HiSeq 2000. TCRdb reprocessing: public reads trimmed at Q25 with fastp, clones called with MiXCR, in-frame beta chains kept. Every CDR3 protein is listed once, alongside the most common genes and DNA of its rows. Counted in this sample were more than 200,000 distinct CDR3 sequences; more than 13% of them appeared once. The ten most abundant clones make up around 8.3% of the sample. The sequencing input was memory (CD45RO+) T cells sorted from blood. Read against the paper, the sample's cell subset or site label means: CD45RO+ enriched T cells. These receptors were collected from a young woman in good health.

This clonotype was detected only a few times. The rearrangement links TRBV9 to TRBJ2-2; D is unresolved. The CDR3 extends over 13 amino acids. Germline lookup yields CDR1 SGDLS and CDR2 YYNGEE. V shed 3 bases and J shed 4 bases, with 7 bases lying between them. The CDR3 region has the DNA TGTGCCAGCAGCGAGCTTGTCACCGGGGAGCTGTTTTTT. Amino acid sequence: CASSELVTGELFF.

Only a few counts were recorded for this clonotype. This sequence joins TRBV7-9 and TRBJ2-7; D gene uncertain. Germline values: CDR1 SEHNR, CDR2 FQNEAQ (reference sequence). The CDR3 has 14 residues. V was trimmed by 2 bases and J by 3 bases, leaving 11 bases between them. CDR3 protein: CASSLREISYEQYF. CDR3 bases: TGTGCCAGCAGCTTAAGGGAAATAAGCTACGAGCAGTACTTC.

This clonotype was picked up many times. The V gene is TRBV20-1, the J gene TRBJ2-5; D uncertain. Germline CDR1 DFQATT, CDR2 SNEGSKA (reference sequence). V gave up 1 base and J gave up 4 bases, with 13 bases separating them. This CDR3 is 14 amino acids long. CDR3 bases: TGCAGTGCTAGAGCCTCCGAGTGGCGAGAGACCCAGTACTTC. This sequence encodes CSARASEWRETQYF.

This clonotype was seen only a few times. This sequence joins TRBV12-3 or TRBV12-4 and TRBJ2-3; D may correspond to TRBD1 or TRBD2 (5 bases each). Trimming shortened V by 0 bases and J by 5 bases, and 9 bases separated the two germline ends. The CDR3 length is 14 residues. The CDR3 region has the DNA TGTGCCAGCAGTTTAGCGGGGGTCCGAGATACGCAGTATTTT. Translated, it gives CASSLAGVRDTQYF.

The chain's CDR3 is CSASGLRKREGSSTDTQYF. CDR3 DNA sequence: TGCAGTGCTAGTGGATTGAGGAAGCGGGAGGGCTCTAGCACAGATACGCAGTATTTT. V usage is TRBV20-1 and J usage is TRBJ2-3; 10 nucleotides align to TRBD2. The germline V gene has CDR1 DFQATT and CDR2 SNEGSKA (reference sequence). The junction had 15 bases not matched to a gene; V was cut back by 3 bases and J by 0 bases. The CDR3 runs to 19 residues.

This clonotype was seen only a few times. The chain uses TRBV6-2 or TRBV6-3 and TRBJ2-4; 8 positions match TRBD1. Germline loops: CDR1 MNHEY, CDR2 SVGEGT. V lost 6 bases and J lost 0; bases outside the gene matches: 7. The length of the CDR3 is 16 residues. Here the CDR3 reads CASRGQATLAKNIQYF. The DNA for the CDR3 is TGTGCCAGCAGGGGACAGGCAACACTAGCCAAAAACATTCAGTACTTC.

This chain connects TRBV7-2 to TRBJ2-2; 10 nucleotides agree with TRBD1. The ends lost 9 bases at V and 0 bases at J; junction bases unmatched: 7. Germline assignment: CDR1 SGHTA and CDR2 FQGNSA. The CDR3 is 16 residues long. CDR3 protein: CASSDRGFANTGELFF. For the CDR3, the DNA is TGTGCCAGTTCGGACAGGGGGTTCGCGAACACCGGGGAGCTGTTTTTT.

This clonotype has at least ten counts. The rearrangement joins TRBV3-1 to TRBJ2-7; D may match TRBD1 or TRBD2 (6 bases each). V dropped 4 bases and J dropped 9 bases, with 19 bases sitting between them. The CDR3 totals 14 residues. Germline-derived CDR1 and CDR2 are LGHDT and YNNKEL (reference sequence). The CDR3 bases are TGTGCCAGCAGCCGCTCGGGACAAGAGGGAGGGCAGTACTTC. This translates into CASSRSGQEGGQYF.

This rearrangement joins TRBV6-1 to TRBJ2-5; D tentatively fits TRBD1 or TRBD2 (6 bases each). CDR3 length: 15 residues. V was shortened by 5 bases and J by 5 bases, with 18 bases between the two germline ends. From germline, CDR1 is MNHNS and CDR2 SASEGT. This CDR3 is CASSRTVEGGETQYF. The CDR3, as DNA: TGTGCCAGCAGTCGCACAGTCGAAGGGGGGGAGACCCAGTACTTC.

The chain employs TRBV6-5 and TRBJ2-5; D might be TRBD1 or TRBD2, each matching 7 bases. Deletions cut 4 bases from V and 5 bases from J, with 14 bases between. The CDR3 length is 14 residues. CDR1 is MNHEY, CDR2 SVGAGI, per germline. This CDR3 reads CASSFTGEGETQYF. DNA of the CDR3: TGTGCCAGCAGTTTCACAGGGGAGGGCGAGACCCAGTACTTC.

The chain uses TRBV3-1 and TRBJ2-3; no clear D gene. From germline, CDR1 is LGHDT and CDR2 YNNKEL (reference sequence). Trimming shortened V by 1 base and J by 3 bases, and 11 bases separated the two germline ends. CDR3 length: 15 amino acids. The CDR3 coding sequence is TGTGCCAGCAGCCAAGTGAGTGGGGTTACAGATACGCAGTATTTT. Translated: CASSQVSGVTDTQYF.

The sample holds a few counts of this clonotype. V is TRBV12-3 or TRBV12-4 and J is TRBJ1-6; TRBD1 is a possible D gene (5 bases). The CDR3 sequence is 12 residues long. Trimming took 2 bases from V and 9 from J, leaving 5 bases between them. The CDR3 loop reads CASSLQGSPLHF. CDR3 sequence (DNA): TGTGCCAGCAGTTTACAGGGTTCACCCCTCCACTTT.

This chain uses TRBV10-3 with TRBJ1-1, with a tentative D call TRBD1 (6 bases). Trimming cost V 3 bases and J 0 bases, with 17 bases left between them. This CDR3 region has 17 residues. Germline V gives CDR1 ENHRY, CDR2 SYGVKD. CDR3 DNA: TGTGCCATCAGTGAAGGTGGAGGGGGACGTATGAACACTGAAGCTTTCTTT. It yields the protein CAISEGGGGRMNTEAFF.

The chain carries TRBV7-3 and TRBJ1-1, with 8 positions matching TRBD1. Per germline, CDR1 SGHTA and CDR2 FQGTGA. There are 14 residues in the CDR3. The V segment lost 5 bases and the J segment 5 bases; nucleotides outside the gene matches: 7. The chain's CDR3 is CASSVQGEGTEAFF. The CDR3 coding sequence is TGTGCCAGCAGCGTACAGGGGGAGGGAACTGAAGCTTTCTTT.

This clonotype was detected many times. The V gene is TRBV10-3, the J gene TRBJ2-3; 9 bases map to TRBD2. V lost 6 bases, J lost 4 bases, and 5 bases stayed unmatched. Germline V CDR1 and CDR2: ENHRY, SYGVKD. The CDR3 has 14 residues. DNA for the CDR3: TGTGCCATCAGAAGCGGGGGGCTCCCAGATACGCAGTATTTT. It is translated as CAIRSGGLPDTQYF.

The CDR3 here is CASSRDRGLFVSGYTF. The DNA for the CDR3 is TGCGCCAGCAGCCGGGACAGGGGGCTTTTTGTCTCTGGCTACACCTTC. The V and J genes are TRBV5-1 and TRBJ1-2; TRBD1 matches 12 bases. The germline gives CDR1 SGHRS, CDR2 YFSETQ. V was clipped by 4 bases and J by 7 bases; unmatched bases: 11. The CDR3 is 16 amino acids.

At least ten counts were recorded for this clonotype. The rearrangement uses TRBV7-2 and TRBJ1-3; D not certain. Per germline, CDR1 SGHTA and CDR2 FQGNSA. The CDR3 is made up of 13 amino acids. V was pared by 5 bases and J by 2 bases, with 7 bases between. DNA of the CDR3: TGTGCCAGCAGCGCCGCCCCTGGAAACACCATATATTTT. The encoded protein is CASSAAPGNTIYF.

In its sample, this clonotype was seen a few times. J is TRBJ1-2 and V is TRBV27; D may be TRBD1 (6 bases). The germline gives CDR1 MNHEY, CDR2 SMNVEV (reference sequence). Trimming pared 6 bases from V and 12 bases from J, leaving 14 bases between. The CDR3 consists of 11 residues. The CDR3 protein is CASRGGGLDTF. The CDR3 region has the DNA TGTGCCAGCAGGGGGGGCGGTCTGGACACCTTC.

This chain uses TRBV6-1 with TRBJ2-3; TRBD2 agrees at 16 bases. The CDR3 has 18 amino acids. J was trimmed by 1 base and V by 5 bases; bases with no gene match: 6. Germline V lookup: CDR1 MNHNS, CDR2 SASEGT. The CDR3 loop reads CASSTGLAGGPGTDTQYF. The CDR3 nucleotides read TGTGCCAGCAGTACGGGACTAGCGGGAGGGCCCGGCACAGATACGCAGTATTTT.

This clonotype was detected only a few times. This chain joins TRBV19 and TRBJ2-5; D may be TRBD2 (6 bases). V was shortened by 3 bases and J by 5 bases, with 16 bases between the two germline ends. CDR3 length: 15 residues. CDR1 and CDR2 from the germline V gene are LNHDA and SQIVND (reference sequence). Written as DNA, the CDR3 is TGTGCCAGTAGTATCACGGGGGAGGTAACTGAGACCCAGTACTTC. It is translated as CASSITGEVTETQYF.

This clonotype appeared many times. The CDR3 region is CASSLMVAGYYEQFF. CDR3 coding DNA: TGTGCCAGCAGCTTAATGGTAGCGGGGTATTATGAGCAGTTCTTC. This chain uses TRBV11-2 with TRBJ2-1; 8 bases match TRBD2. CDR3 size: 15 residues. Looked up from germline, CDR1 is SGHAT and CDR2 is FQNNGV. The ends lost 2 bases at V and 8 bases at J; junction bases unmatched: 8.

This chain uses TRBV7-3 with TRBJ2-2; no clear D gene. Trimming left V 5 bases short and J 2 bases short, with 9 bases between. CDR3 size: 14 residues. The germline gives CDR1 SGHTA, CDR2 FQGTGA. The CDR3 sequence is CASSAPGNTGELFF. CDR3 DNA sequence: TGTGCCAGCAGCGCCCCAGGAAACACCGGGGAGCTGTTTTTT.